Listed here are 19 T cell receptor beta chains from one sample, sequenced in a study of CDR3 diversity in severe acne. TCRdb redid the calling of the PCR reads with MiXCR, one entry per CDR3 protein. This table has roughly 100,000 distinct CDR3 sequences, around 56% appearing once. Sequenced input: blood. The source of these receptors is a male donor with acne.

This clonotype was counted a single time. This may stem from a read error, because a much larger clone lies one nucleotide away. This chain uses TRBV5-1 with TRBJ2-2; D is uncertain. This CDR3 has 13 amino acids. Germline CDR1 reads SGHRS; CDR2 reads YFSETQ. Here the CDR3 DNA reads TGCGTCAGCAGCCCTTCCGGCACCGGGGAGCTGTTTTTT. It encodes CVSSPSGTGELFF.

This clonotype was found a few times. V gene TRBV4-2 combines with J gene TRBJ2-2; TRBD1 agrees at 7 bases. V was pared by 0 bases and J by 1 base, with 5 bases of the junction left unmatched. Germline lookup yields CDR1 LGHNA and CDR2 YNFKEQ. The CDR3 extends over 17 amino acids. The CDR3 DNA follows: TGTGCCAGCAGCCAAGACAGGACAGGCCTGAACACCGGGGAGCTGTTTTTT. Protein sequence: CASSQDRTGLNTGELFF.

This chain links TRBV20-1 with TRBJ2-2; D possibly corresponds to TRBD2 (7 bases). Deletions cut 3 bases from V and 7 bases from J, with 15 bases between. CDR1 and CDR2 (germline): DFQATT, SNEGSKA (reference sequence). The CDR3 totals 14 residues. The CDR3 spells CSASDRTSGGELFF. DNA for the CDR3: TGCAGTGCTAGCGACAGGACTAGTGGCGGGGAGCTGTTTTTT.

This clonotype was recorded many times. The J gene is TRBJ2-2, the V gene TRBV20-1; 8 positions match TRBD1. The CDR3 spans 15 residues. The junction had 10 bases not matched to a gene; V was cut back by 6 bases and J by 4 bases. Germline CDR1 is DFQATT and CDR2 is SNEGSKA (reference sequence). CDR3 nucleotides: TGCAGTGCCTCCGACAGGGGAAAGGCCACCGGGGAGCTGTTTTTT. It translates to CSASDRGKATGELFF.

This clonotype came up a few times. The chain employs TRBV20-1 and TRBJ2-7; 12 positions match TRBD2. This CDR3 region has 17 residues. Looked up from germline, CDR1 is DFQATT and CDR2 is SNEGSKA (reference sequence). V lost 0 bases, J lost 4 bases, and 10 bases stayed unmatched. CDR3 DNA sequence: TGCAGTGCTAGAGATGTAACTAGCGGGAGGTTCCCTTACGAGCAGTACTTC. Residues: CSARDVTSGRFPYEQYF.

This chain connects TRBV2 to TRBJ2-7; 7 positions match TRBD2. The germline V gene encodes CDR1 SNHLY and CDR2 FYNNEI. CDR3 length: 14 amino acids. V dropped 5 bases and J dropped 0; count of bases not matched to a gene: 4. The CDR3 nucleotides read TGTGCCAGCAGTCCGTGGGACTACTCCTACGAGCAGTACTTC. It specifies CASSPWDYSYEQYF.

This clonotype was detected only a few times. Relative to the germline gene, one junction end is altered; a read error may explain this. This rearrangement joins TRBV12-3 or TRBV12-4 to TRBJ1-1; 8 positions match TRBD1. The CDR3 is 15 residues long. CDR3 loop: CAITNADRGYTKAFF. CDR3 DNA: TGTGCCATTACAAACGCAGACAGGGGCTACACTAAAGCTTTCTTT.

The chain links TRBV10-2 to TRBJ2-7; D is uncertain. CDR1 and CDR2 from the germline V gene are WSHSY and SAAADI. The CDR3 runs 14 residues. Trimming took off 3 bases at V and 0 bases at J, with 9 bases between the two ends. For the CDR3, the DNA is TGCGCCAGCAGTGATCATCAGGCCTCCTACGAGCAGTACTTC. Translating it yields CASSDHQASYEQYF.

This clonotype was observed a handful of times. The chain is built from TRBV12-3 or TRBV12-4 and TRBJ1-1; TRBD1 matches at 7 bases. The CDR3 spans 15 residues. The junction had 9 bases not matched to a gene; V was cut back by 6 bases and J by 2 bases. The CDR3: CASRSQTGINTEAFF. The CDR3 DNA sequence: TGTGCCAGCAGGTCCCAGACAGGGATCAACACTGAAGCTTTCTTT.

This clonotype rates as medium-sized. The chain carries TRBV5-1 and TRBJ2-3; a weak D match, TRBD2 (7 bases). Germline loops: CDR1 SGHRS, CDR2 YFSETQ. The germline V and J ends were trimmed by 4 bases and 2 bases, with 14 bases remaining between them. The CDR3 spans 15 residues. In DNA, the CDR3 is TGCGCCAGCAGCACGGGGGGCCTGCTCACAGATACGCAGTATTTT. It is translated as CASSTGGLLTDTQYF.

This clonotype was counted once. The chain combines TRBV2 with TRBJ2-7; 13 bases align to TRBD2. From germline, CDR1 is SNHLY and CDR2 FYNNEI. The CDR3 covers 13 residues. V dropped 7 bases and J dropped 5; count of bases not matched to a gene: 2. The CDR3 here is CASTGLAGDEQYF. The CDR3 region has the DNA TGTGCCAGCACCGGACTAGCGGGAGACGAGCAGTACTTC.

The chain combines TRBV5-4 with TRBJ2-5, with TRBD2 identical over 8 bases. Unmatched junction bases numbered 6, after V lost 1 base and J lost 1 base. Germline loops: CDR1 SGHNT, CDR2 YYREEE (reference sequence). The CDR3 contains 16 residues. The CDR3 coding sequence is TGTGCCAGCAGCTTGAACCTTGCGGGGGGCCAAGAGACCCAGTACTTC. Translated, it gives CASSLNLAGGQETQYF. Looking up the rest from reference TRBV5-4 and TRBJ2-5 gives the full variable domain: ETGVTQSPTHLIKTRGQQVTLRCSSQSGHNTVSWYQQALGQGPQFIFQYYREEENGRGNFPPRFSGLQFPNYSSELNVNALELDDSALYLCASSLNLAGGQETQYFGPGTRLLVL.

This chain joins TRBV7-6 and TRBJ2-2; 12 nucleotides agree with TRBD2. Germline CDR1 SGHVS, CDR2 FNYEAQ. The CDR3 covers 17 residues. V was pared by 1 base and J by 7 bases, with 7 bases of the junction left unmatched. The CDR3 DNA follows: TGTGCCAGCAGCTTAGGACTAGCGGGAGTCTCGGGCGGGGAGCTGTTTTTT. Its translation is CASSLGLAGVSGGELFF. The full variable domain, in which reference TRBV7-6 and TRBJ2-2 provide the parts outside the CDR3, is GAGVSQSPRYKVTKRGQDVALRCDPISGHVSLYWYRQALGQGPEFLTYFNYEAQQDKSGLPNDRFSAERPEGSISTLTIQRTEQRDSAMYRCASSLGLAGVSGGELFFGEGSRLTVL.

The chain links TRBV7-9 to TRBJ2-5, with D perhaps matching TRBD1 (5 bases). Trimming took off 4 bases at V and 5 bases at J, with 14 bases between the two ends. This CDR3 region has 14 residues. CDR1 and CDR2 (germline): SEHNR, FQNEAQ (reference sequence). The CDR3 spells CASSSRTKGETQYF. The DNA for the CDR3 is TGTGCCAGCAGCTCCAGAACGAAGGGGGAGACCCAGTACTTC.

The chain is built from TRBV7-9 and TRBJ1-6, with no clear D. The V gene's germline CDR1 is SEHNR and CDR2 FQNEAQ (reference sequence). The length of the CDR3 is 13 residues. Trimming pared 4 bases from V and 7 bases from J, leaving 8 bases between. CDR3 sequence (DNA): TGTGCCAGCAGCTCGGGCAGAAATTCACCCCTCCACTTT. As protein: CASSSGRNSPLHF. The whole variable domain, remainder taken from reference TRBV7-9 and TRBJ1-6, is DTGVSQNPRHKITKRGQNVTFRCDPISEHNRLYWYRQTLGQGPEFLTYFQNEAQLEKSRLLSDRFSAERPKGSFSTLEIQRTEQGDSAMYLCASSSGRNSPLHFGNGTRLTVT.

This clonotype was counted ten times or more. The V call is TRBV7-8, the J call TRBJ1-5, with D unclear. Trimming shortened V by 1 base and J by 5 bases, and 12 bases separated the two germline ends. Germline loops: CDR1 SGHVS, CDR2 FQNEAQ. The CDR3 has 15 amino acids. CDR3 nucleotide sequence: TGTGCCAGCAGCTTAGTTGGTCAGCAGGATCAGCCCCAGCATTTT. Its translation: CASSLVGQQDQPQHF.

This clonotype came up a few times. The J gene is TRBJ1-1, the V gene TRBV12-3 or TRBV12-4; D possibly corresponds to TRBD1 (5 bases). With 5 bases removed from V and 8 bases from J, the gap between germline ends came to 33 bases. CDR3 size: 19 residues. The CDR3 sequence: CASSPRLSQGGSIKTEAFF. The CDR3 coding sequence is TGTGCCAGCAGTCCGAGACTCTCTCAGGGAGGTAGCATCAAGACAGAAGCTTTCTTT.

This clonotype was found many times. CDR3 DNA sequence: TGTGCCAGCAGCGGATCGTTTGCTAACTATGGCTACACCTTC. It encodes CASSGSFANYGYTF. The J gene is TRBJ1-2, the V gene TRBV9, with D unclear. The length of the CDR3 is 14 residues. V lost 3 bases to trimming and J lost 0 bases, with 9 bases between them. CDR1 is SGDLS, CDR2 YYNGEE, per germline.

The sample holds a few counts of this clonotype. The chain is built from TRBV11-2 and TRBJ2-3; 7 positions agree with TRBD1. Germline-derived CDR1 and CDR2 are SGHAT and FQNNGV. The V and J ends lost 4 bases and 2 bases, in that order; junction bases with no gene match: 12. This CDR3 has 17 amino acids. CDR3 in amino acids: CASSSGGQAYFTDTQYF. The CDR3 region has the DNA TGTGCCAGCAGCTCAGGCGGACAGGCCTATTTCACAGATACGCAGTATTTT.